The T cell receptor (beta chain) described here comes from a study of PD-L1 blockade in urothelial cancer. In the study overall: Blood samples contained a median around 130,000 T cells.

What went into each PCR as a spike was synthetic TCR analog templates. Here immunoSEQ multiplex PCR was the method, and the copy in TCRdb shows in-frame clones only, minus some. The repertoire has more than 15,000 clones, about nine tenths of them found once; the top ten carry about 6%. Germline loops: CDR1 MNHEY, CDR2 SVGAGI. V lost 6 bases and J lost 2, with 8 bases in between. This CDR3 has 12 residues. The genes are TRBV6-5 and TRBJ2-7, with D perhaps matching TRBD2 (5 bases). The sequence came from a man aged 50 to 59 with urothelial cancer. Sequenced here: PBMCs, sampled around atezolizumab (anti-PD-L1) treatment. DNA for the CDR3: TGTGCCAGCAGGCGGGCGCCCTACGAGCAGTACTTC. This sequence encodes CASRRAPYEQYF.